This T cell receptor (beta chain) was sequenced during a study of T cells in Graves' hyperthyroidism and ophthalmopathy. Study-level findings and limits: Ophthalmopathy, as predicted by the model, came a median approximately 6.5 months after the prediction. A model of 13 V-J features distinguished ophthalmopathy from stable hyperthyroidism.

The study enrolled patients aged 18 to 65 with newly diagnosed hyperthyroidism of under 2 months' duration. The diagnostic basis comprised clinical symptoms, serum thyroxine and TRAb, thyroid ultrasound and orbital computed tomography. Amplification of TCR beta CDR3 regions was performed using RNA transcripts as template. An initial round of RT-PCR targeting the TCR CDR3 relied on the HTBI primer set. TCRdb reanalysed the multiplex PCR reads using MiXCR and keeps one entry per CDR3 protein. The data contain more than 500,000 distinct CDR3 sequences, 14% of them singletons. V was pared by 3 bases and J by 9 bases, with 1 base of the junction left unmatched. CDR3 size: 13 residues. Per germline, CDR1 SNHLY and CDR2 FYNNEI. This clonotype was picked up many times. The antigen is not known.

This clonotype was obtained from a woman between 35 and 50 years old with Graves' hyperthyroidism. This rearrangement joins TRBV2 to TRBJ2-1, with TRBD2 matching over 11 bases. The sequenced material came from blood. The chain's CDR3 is CASSELAGGEQFF. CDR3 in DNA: TGTGCCAGCAGTGAGCTAGCGGGAGGTGAGCAGTTCTTC.